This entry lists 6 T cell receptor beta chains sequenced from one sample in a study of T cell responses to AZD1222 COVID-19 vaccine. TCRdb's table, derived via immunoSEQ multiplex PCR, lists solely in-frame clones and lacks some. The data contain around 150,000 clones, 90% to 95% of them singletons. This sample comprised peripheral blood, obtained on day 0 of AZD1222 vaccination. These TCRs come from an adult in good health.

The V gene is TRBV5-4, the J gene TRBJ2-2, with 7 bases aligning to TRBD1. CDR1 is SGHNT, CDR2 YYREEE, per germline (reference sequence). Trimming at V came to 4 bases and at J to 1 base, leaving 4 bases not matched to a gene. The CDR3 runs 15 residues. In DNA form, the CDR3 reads TGTGCCAGCAGCCAGGGACAGAGGAACACCGGGGAGCTGTTTTTT. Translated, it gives CASSQGQRNTGELFF.

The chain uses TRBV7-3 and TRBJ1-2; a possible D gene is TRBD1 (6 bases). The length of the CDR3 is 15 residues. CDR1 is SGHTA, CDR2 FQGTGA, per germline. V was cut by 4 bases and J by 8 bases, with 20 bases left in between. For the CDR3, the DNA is TGTGCCAGCAGCTCCGATTCCGGGACACAAAACGGCTACACCTTC. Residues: CASSSDSGTQNGYTF.

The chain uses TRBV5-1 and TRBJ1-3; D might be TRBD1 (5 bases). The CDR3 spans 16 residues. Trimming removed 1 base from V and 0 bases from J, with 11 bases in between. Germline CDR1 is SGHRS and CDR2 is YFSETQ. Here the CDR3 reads CASSLPGPNSGNTIYF. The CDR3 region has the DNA TGCGCCAGCAGCTTGCCGGGACCAAACTCTGGAAACACCATATATTTT.

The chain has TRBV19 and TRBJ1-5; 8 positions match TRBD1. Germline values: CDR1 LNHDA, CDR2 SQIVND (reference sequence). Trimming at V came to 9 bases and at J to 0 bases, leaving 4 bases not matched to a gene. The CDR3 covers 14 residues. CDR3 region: CARQGGVSNQPQHF. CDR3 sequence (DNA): TGTGCCAGACAGGGGGGGGTTAGCAATCAGCCCCAGCATTTT.

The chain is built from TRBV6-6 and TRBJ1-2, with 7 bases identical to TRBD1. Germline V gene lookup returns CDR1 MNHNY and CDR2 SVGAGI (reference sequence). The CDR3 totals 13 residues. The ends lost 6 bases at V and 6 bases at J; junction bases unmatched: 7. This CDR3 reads CASSLQGLNGYTF. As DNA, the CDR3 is TGTGCCAGCAGCCTACAGGGGTTGAATGGCTACACCTTC.

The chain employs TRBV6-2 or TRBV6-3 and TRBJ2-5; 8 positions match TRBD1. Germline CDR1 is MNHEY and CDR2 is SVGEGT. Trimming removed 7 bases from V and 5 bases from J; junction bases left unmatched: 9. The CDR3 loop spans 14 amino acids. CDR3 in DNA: TGTGCCAGCAACCCTATCGGACAGGGCGAGACCCAGTACTTC. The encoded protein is CASNPIGQGETQYF.